These T cell receptor beta chains were read from a single sample in a study of CD8+ T cells in alopecia areata. Measured with immunoSEQ multiplex PCR; TCRdb has only the in-frame clones, and not every one. In the table there are fewer than 150,000 clones, more than 30% of which are singletons. Sequenced input: CD4+ T cells sorted from blood. The receptors derive from a human donor with alopecia areata. Each CDR3 is given without its conserved first and last residue. Each record gives: CDR3 protein, V gene, CDR3 length, D gene. A D gene is named only where the DNA matches it firmly.

CDR3aa: ASSLGVRYGYT; v_gene: TRBV5-1; len: 11; d_gene: -
CDR3aa: ASSLNSLAGELF; v_gene: TRBV5-4; len: 12; d_gene: -
CDR3aa: SAAEGADTQY; v_gene: TRBV29-1; len: 10; d_gene: -
CDR3aa: SVVWANMNTEAF; v_gene: TRBV29-1; len: 12; d_gene: -
CDR3aa: ASAQGPPAEQY; v_gene: TRBV18; len: 11; d_gene: -
CDR3aa: SVDSGGETQY; v_gene: TRBV29-1; len: 10; d_gene: TRBD2
CDR3aa: ASSVGDNEQY; v_gene: TRBV9; len: 10; d_gene: -
CDR3aa: ASMETSGTEQY; v_gene: TRBV28; len: 11; d_gene: TRBD2
CDR3aa: ASSADTGFEQY; v_gene: TRBV7-3; len: 11; d_gene: -
CDR3aa: ASSVGQGLANAEAF; v_gene: TRBV9; len: 14; d_gene: TRBD1
CDR3aa: ASSSRQGKGFEQF; v_gene: TRBV5-1; len: 13; d_gene: TRBD1
CDR3aa: SVGVAGGSYEQY; v_gene: TRBV29-1; len: 12; d_gene: TRBD2
CDR3aa: ASSQDGGYNEQF; v_gene: TRBV4-2; len: 12; d_gene: TRBD2
CDR3aa: ASHRKSSYEQY; v_gene: TRBV4-3; len: 11; d_gene: -
CDR3aa: ASSLVQVSYEQY; v_gene: TRBV7-2; len: 12; d_gene: -
CDR3aa: ASSPWTRQAGEQY; v_gene: TRBV7-9; len: 13; d_gene: -
CDR3aa: SALRGGNEQF; v_gene: TRBV29-1; len: 10; d_gene: -
CDR3aa: ASSADWGFGELF; v_gene: TRBV6-4; len: 12; d_gene: -
CDR3aa: ASSSSYEQY; v_gene: TRBV5-1; len: 9; d_gene: -
CDR3aa: ASSSGQGGGTEAF; v_gene: TRBV18; len: 13; d_gene: TRBD1
CDR3aa: ASSLDPGSYNEQF; v_gene: TRBV5-1; len: 13; d_gene: -
CDR3aa: SVEDTGGAEKLF; v_gene: TRBV29-1; len: 12; d_gene: TRBD1
CDR3aa: ASSPQTPPGQY; v_gene: TRBV28; len: 11; d_gene: -
CDR3aa: ASSPPVIGREGLY; v_gene: TRBV18; len: 13; d_gene: TRBD2
CDR3aa: ASSYGDRRGTEAF; v_gene: TRBV9; len: 13; d_gene: -
CDR3aa: ASSSMGGQPQH; v_gene: TRBV6-5; len: 11; d_gene: -
CDR3aa: SVEDNLRVNTEAF; v_gene: TRBV29-1; len: 13; d_gene: -
CDR3aa: SVGAGREKLF; v_gene: TRBV29-1; len: 10; d_gene: -
CDR3aa: ASSQDWASAHYEQY; v_gene: TRBV4-1; len: 14; d_gene: -
CDR3aa: AWSGGDNQPQH; v_gene: TRBV30; len: 11; d_gene: -
CDR3aa: ASSWEETGSSYEQY; v_gene: TRBV7-9; len: 14; d_gene: -
CDR3aa: ASSVGGQSQETQY; v_gene: TRBV9; len: 13; d_gene: -
CDR3aa: ASSRRTPTLGTDTQY; v_gene: TRBV5-1; len: 15; d_gene: -
CDR3aa: ASSLGLANNEQF; v_gene: TRBV7-3; len: 12; d_gene: TRBD2
CDR3aa: AISEGSGGPREETQY; v_gene: TRBV10-3; len: 15; d_gene: TRBD2
CDR3aa: ASSSHGSAKNIQY; v_gene: TRBV28; len: 13; d_gene: -
CDR3aa: ASSPGAQETQY; v_gene: TRBV7-7; len: 11; d_gene: -